The 26 T cell receptor beta chains below all came from one sample that was sequenced in a study of T cell changes during pregnancy in multiple sclerosis. Clones were sequenced by immunoSEQ multiplex PCR, and TCRdb holds only the in-frame ones, with some missing. Among fewer than 85,000 clones listed, roughly nine tenths were seen once. The sequences come from peripheral blood, collected in the first trimester of pregnancy. These receptors came from a female donor in good health, enrolled as a control in a pregnancy study.

The rearrangement joins TRBV7-8 to TRBJ1-1; D is perhaps TRBD1 (5 bases). CDR3 length: 13 amino acids. V was trimmed by 5 bases and J by 1 base, leaving 8 bases between them. Per germline, CDR1 SGHVS and CDR2 FQNEAQ. The CDR3 region has the DNA TGTGCCAGCAGCGAAGACAGGAACACTGAAGCTTTCTTT. This encodes CASSEDRNTEAFF.

The chain recombines TRBV11-2 with TRBJ2-5; 8 nucleotides align to TRBD2. Germline V gene data show CDR1 as SGHAT and CDR2 as FQNNGV. The CDR3 is made up of 12 amino acids. The V segment lost 6 bases and the J segment 4 bases; nucleotides outside the gene matches: 1. The CDR3, as DNA: TGTGCCAGCAGGGCGGGGGGAGAGACCCAGTACTTC. It codes for CASRAGGETQYF.

The genes are TRBV2 and TRBJ2-4; 9 nucleotides match TRBD2. Germline CDR1 reads SNHLY; CDR2 reads FYNNEI. CDR3 length equals 15 residues. V was clipped by 7 bases and J by 5 bases; unmatched bases: 9. The CDR3 loop is CASMGSGGYQNIQYF. The CDR3 DNA reads TGTGCCAGCATGGGGAGCGGGGGGTACCAAAACATTCAGTACTTC.

This chain links TRBV5-1 with TRBJ1-2, with D unresolved. V gave up 6 bases and J gave up 2 bases, with 17 bases separating them. This CDR3 is 15 amino acids long. The germline gives CDR1 SGHRS, CDR2 YFSETQ. CDR3 in amino acids: CASTIDNPVNYGYTF. The CDR3 DNA follows: TGCGCCAGCACCATCGACAACCCCGTCAACTATGGCTACACCTTC.

The rearrangement joins TRBV2 to TRBJ2-7; no clear D. Germline values: CDR1 SNHLY, CDR2 FYNNEI. This CDR3 contains 11 residues. Trimming removed 8 bases at V and 0 bases at J, with 5 bases between. CDR3 nucleotides: TGTGCCAGCGGCATCTCCTACGAGCAGTACTTC. It encodes CASGISYEQYF.

This clone was picked up one time. The chain joins TRBV19 to TRBJ1-4; D uncertain. Trimming pared 5 bases from V and 5 bases from J, leaving 12 bases between. Germline assignment: CDR1 LNHDA and CDR2 SQIVND (reference sequence). The CDR3 loop spans 14 amino acids. For the CDR3, the DNA is TGTGCCAGTAGTTGGTTGGCAGCGAATGAAAAACTGTTTTTT. Its translation: CASSWLAANEKLFF. Full variable domain (rest looked up from reference TRBV19 and TRBJ1-4): DGGITQSPKYLFRKEGQNVTLSCEQNLNHDAMYWYRQDPGQGLRLIYYSQIVNDFQKGDIAEGYSVSREKKESFPLTVTSAQKNPTAFYLCASSWLAANEKLFFGSGTQLSVL.

V and J are TRBV30 and TRBJ2-3, with 8 positions matching TRBD2. The CDR3 sequence is 15 residues long. Germline V gene sequence: CDR1 GTSNPN, CDR2 SVGIG (reference sequence). The ends lost 5 bases at V and 1 base at J; junction bases unmatched: 8. CDR3 DNA sequence: TGTGCCTGGGGATCAGCGGGAGTGGGCACAGATACGCAGTATTTT. Amino acid sequence: CAWGSAGVGTDTQYF.

A note on this clone: Other nucleotide sequences in the sample specify the same CDR3. V is TRBV27 and J is TRBJ2-7, with a tentative D call TRBD1 (5 bases). The V end lost 3 bases, the J end lost 3 bases, and 6 bases lay between the germline ends. This CDR3 contains 12 residues. Germline loops: CDR1 MNHEY, CDR2 SMNVEV (reference sequence). The CDR3 nucleotides read TGTGCCAGCAGTTTGCAGGGCTACGAGCAGTACTTC. Translation gives CASSLQGYEQYF.

The chain carries TRBV7-9 and TRBJ2-2; tentative D call: TRBD2 (6 bases). The CDR3 contains 16 residues. Germline-derived CDR1 and CDR2 are SEHNR and FQNEAQ (reference sequence). V gave up 5 bases and J gave up 0 bases, with 13 bases separating them. CDR3 sequence reads: CASSASTGANTGELFF. For the CDR3, the DNA is TGTGCCAGCAGCGCCTCGACGGGGGCGAACACCGGGGAGCTGTTTTTT.

The chain links TRBV6-6 to TRBJ1-2; D is unresolved. The germline V gene encodes CDR1 MNHNY and CDR2 SVGAGI (reference sequence). This CDR3 contains 14 residues. V was cut by 0 bases and J by 5 bases, with 10 bases left in between. CDR3 region: CASSYSDEGYGYTF. In DNA, the CDR3 is TGTGCCAGCAGTTACTCAGATGAGGGTTATGGCTACACCTTC.

The chain is built from TRBV28 and TRBJ2-7, with 7 bases matching TRBD2. CDR1 is MDHEN, CDR2 SYDVKM, per germline. This CDR3 is built from 13 residues. Trimming at V came to 3 bases and at J to 2 bases, leaving 1 base not matched to a gene. CDR3 bases: TGTGCCAGCAGTTTTGGACTAGCCTACGAGCAGTACTTC. Its protein product is CASSFGLAYEQYF.

The rearrangement joins TRBV4-1 to TRBJ2-1, with 13 nucleotides matching TRBD2. Germline trimming cut 5 bases from V and 9 bases from J; bases unmatched to any gene: 13. Germline V CDR1 and CDR2: MGHRA, YSYEKL. The CDR3 consists of 17 residues. CDR3 protein: CASSGETGTSGKVEQFF. CDR3 coding DNA: TGCGCCAGCAGCGGCGAAACCGGGACTAGCGGGAAGGTTGAGCAGTTCTTC.

The chain couples TRBV27 to TRBJ2-3; 8 positions match TRBD2. V shed 5 bases and J 0 bases; nucleotides not matched to a gene: 4. The CDR3 is 15 amino acids. In germline, CDR1 is MNHEY, CDR2 SMNVEV (reference sequence). The CDR3 loop reads CASSPRGGSTDTQYF. The DNA for the CDR3 is TGTGCCAGCAGTCCACGGGGGGGTAGCACAGATACGCAGTATTTT.

The chain couples TRBV15 to TRBJ2-7; 8 bases fit TRBD1. The CDR3 has 15 amino acids. Trimming took 0 bases from V and 3 from J; bases not matched to a gene: 4. CDR1 is LNHNV, CDR2 YYDKDF, per germline (reference sequence). CDR3 DNA sequence: TGTGCCACCAGCAGAGATTTAGACAGGGGCTACGAGCAGTACTTC. This encodes CATSRDLDRGYEQYF.

This clone was counted once. The rearrangement joins TRBV7-9 to TRBJ1-2; 10 bases are a match to TRBD1. CDR3 length: 14 amino acids. V shed 6 bases and J 7 bases; nucleotides not matched to a gene: 8. Germline-derived CDR1 and CDR2 are SEHNR and FQNEAQ (reference sequence). In DNA, the CDR3 is TGTGCCAGCAGTTTGGGACAGGGGATTGGTGGCTACACCTTC. This encodes CASSLGQGIGGYTF.

With respect to this clone: A read error may account for a junction end that differs from germline. J is TRBJ1-4 and V is TRBV4-1; tentatively, D is TRBD1 (5 bases). The CDR3 sequence is 13 residues long. CDR1 and CDR2 from the germline V gene are MGHRA and YSYEKL. In DNA form, the CDR3 reads TGCGCCAGCAGCCTTACAGTCCGTGACAGTATACTTTTT. It specifies CASSLTVRDSILF.

This clone has just one count. The chain recombines TRBV5-1 with TRBJ2-3, with a tentative D call TRBD1 (7 bases). The CDR3 covers 17 residues. Germline assignment: CDR1 SGHRS and CDR2 YFSETQ. V was shortened by 3 bases and J by 3 bases, with 20 bases between the two germline ends. The CDR3 bases are TGCGCCAGCAGCTCCACAGGACTACAGGGGAGGACAGATACGCAGTATTTT. Encoded protein: CASSSTGLQGRTDTQYF.

V gene TRBV5-1 combines with J gene TRBJ2-3; 13 nucleotides match TRBD2. Germline values: CDR1 SGHRS, CDR2 YFSETQ. V was clipped by 6 bases and J by 2 bases; unmatched bases: 15. The CDR3 sequence is 19 residues long. Here the CDR3 DNA reads TGCGCCAGCACCTTTACCTCCAAGGGACTAGCGGGATTCACAGATACGCAGTATTTT. Its protein product is CASTFTSKGLAGFTDTQYF.

The chain combines TRBV7-9 with TRBJ2-1, with 8 bases identical to TRBD2. In germline, CDR1 is SEHNR, CDR2 FQNEAQ (reference sequence). The CDR3 has 15 residues. Unmatched junction bases numbered 5, after V lost 2 bases and J lost 5 bases. CDR3 loop: CASSLTSGLHNEQFF. The CDR3 DNA follows: TGTGCCAGCAGCTTAACTAGCGGCCTCCACAATGAGCAGTTCTTC.

The gene calls are TRBV7-2 and TRBJ2-3, with a tentative D call TRBD2 (5 bases). CDR1 SGHTA and CDR2 FQGNSA come from the germline V gene. V shed 5 bases and J shed 5 bases, with 8 bases lying between them. The CDR3 spans 12 residues. As DNA, the CDR3 is TGTGCCAGCAGCCGAGGGAGAGATACGCAGTATTTT. Its protein product is CASSRGRDTQYF.

V and J are TRBV5-1 and TRBJ1-3; TRBD1 might be the D (5 bases). V dropped 1 base and J dropped 4 bases, with 12 bases sitting between them. CDR1 is SGHRS and CDR2 is YFSETQ in the germline V gene. The CDR3 covers 15 residues. CDR3 sequence reads: CASSLNPDRGNTIYF. The CDR3 coding sequence is TGCGCCAGCAGCTTGAACCCTGACAGAGGAAACACCATATATTTT.

V is TRBV7-2 and J is TRBJ2-7, with 8 bases that match TRBD1. Germline V gives CDR1 SGHTA, CDR2 FQGNSA. V gave up 4 bases and J gave up 2 bases; unmatched junction bases: 1. The CDR3 length is 13 residues. CDR3 residues: CASSYRGTYEQYF. Written as DNA, the CDR3 is TGTGCCAGCAGCTACAGGGGGACCTACGAGCAGTACTTC.

This chain connects TRBV27 to TRBJ2-7; D may be TRBD1 (6 bases). CDR1 is MNHEY, CDR2 SMNVEV, per germline (reference sequence). The ends were cut back, 8 bases at V and 0 bases at J, with 14 bases in the middle. The CDR3 length is 14 residues. The DNA of the CDR3 is TGTGCCAGCGGACGGGACATCAACTCCTACGAGCAGTACTTC. Translating gives CASGRDINSYEQYF.

This clone was seen once. This chain links TRBV7-9 with TRBJ1-2; D perhaps matches TRBD1 (5 bases). From germline, CDR1 is SEHNR and CDR2 FQNEAQ (reference sequence). V lost 0 bases and J 3 bases, leaving 14 bases between the germline ends. The CDR3 is made up of 16 amino acids. CDR3 DNA: TGTGCCAGCAGCTTAGCGTTAACCGGAGGGGACTATGGCTACACCTTC. Protein product: CASSLALTGGDYGYTF. The full variable domain, with the rest looked up from reference TRBV7-9 and TRBJ1-2, is DTGVSQNPRHKITKRGQNVTFRCDPISEHNRLYWYRQTLGQGPEFLTYFQNEAQLEKSRLLSDRFSAERPKGSFSTLEIQRTEQGDSAMYLCASSLALTGGDYGYTFGSGTRLTVV.

The genes are TRBV7-9 and TRBJ1-5; 9 bases match TRBD1. The germline V gene has CDR1 SEHNR and CDR2 FQNEAQ (reference sequence). The V and J ends lost 1 base and 4 bases, in that order; junction bases with no gene match: 2. This CDR3 comprises 15 residues. CDR3: CASSLDGTGNQPQHF. The CDR3 nucleotides are TGTGCCAGCAGCTTAGACGGGACAGGGAATCAGCCCCAGCATTTT.

J is TRBJ2-7 and V is TRBV19, with 8 nucleotides matching TRBD1. After removal of 5 bases from V and 2 bases from J, the junction contained 5 bases not matched to a gene. Looked up from germline, CDR1 is LNHDA and CDR2 is SQIVND (reference sequence). CDR3 length: 14 amino acids. The CDR3: CASSPRQGTYEQYF. The CDR3 nucleotides read TGTGCCAGTAGTCCGCGACAGGGGACCTACGAGCAGTACTTC.